The subject of this entry is one T cell receptor (beta chain). No antigen is known for it. The study drew donors from healthy Caucasian individuals in Russia aged roughly 6 to 90. The CDR3 length is 15 residues. Per germline, CDR1 DFQATT and CDR2 SNEGSKA (reference sequence). With 2 bases removed from V and 5 bases from J, the gap between germline ends came to 18 bases. This sample is drawn from a study of blood T cells in healthy people across ages. Sample-barcoded 5' priming and a J-beta primer mix drove a second PCR of roughly 7 to 11 cycles. Via MiXCR, TCRdb re-called the 5' RACE reads, giving one row per CDR3 protein. Among some 700,000 distinct CDR3 sequences, 35% to 45% were seen once, and the ten largest hold 20% to 25%. Study-wide findings and caveats: The fall in TCR beta diversity per million T cells was roughly linear with age. Naive T cell percentage showed a strong correlation with the diversity of TCR beta.

This receptor was taken from a woman in her fifties or sixties in good health. This chain uses TRBV20-1 with TRBJ1-1; D is undetermined. Sequencing used blood. CDR3 in DNA: TGCAGTGCTAGATCCCCCGGCAGGAGGAGGACTGAAGCTTTCTTT. As protein: CSARSPGRRRTEAFF.